This TCR beta chain appears in the sequencing data of a study of T cell responses to AZD1222 COVID-19 vaccine. Broader study findings: The sample set comprised mostly white British donors with more females, and clonal diversity was possibly underestimated.

The table came from immunoSEQ multiplex PCR; TCRdb's copy has only in-frame clones and leaves some out. The sample includes 120,000 or so clones, around 83% seen only once; the top ten take 27%. CDR1 and CDR2 from the germline V gene are LGHNA and YSLEER. The V end was cut by 6 bases, the J end by 5 bases, with 13 bases between. This CDR3 spans 13 amino acids. As regards this clone: The antigen is not known.

Source: peripheral blood, taken 28 days after the second AZD1222 dose. The source of this sequence is an adult who received the AZD1222 COVID-19 vaccine. The chain is built from TRBV4-3 and TRBJ1-2, with D unclear. CDR3 residues: CASSPDRTYGYTF. CDR3 nucleotide sequence: TGCGCCAGCAGTCCGGACCGTACTTATGGCTACACCTTC.